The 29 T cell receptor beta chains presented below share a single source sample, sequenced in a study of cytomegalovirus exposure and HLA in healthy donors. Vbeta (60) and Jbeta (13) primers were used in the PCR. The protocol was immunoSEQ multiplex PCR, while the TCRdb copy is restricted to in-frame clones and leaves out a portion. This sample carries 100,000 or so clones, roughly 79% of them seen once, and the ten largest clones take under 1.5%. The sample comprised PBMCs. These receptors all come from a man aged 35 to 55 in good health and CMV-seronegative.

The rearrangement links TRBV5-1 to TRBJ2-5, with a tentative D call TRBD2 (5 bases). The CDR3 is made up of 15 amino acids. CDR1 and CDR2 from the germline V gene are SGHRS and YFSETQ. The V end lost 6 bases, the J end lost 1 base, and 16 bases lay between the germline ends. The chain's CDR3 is CASTFGIAVQETQYF. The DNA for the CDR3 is TGCGCCAGCACCTTCGGGATCGCGGTCCAAGAGACCCAGTACTTC.

Here the CDR3 DNA reads TGCGCCAGCACCACCGGGGGGGACGAGCAGTACTTC. It yields the protein CASTTGGDEQYF. J is TRBJ2-7 and V is TRBV5-1; 8 nucleotides match TRBD2. Germline CDR1 SGHRS, CDR2 YFSETQ. J gave up 5 bases and V 6 bases, and 4 bases lay outside the gene matches. This CDR3 spans 12 amino acids.

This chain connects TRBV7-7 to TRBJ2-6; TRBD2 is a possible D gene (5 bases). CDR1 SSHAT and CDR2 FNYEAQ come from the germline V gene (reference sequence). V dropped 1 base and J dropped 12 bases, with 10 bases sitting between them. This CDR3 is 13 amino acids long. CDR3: CASSLEEGRVLTF. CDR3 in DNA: TGTGCCAGCAGCTTAGAAGAGGGTCGCGTCCTGACTTTC.

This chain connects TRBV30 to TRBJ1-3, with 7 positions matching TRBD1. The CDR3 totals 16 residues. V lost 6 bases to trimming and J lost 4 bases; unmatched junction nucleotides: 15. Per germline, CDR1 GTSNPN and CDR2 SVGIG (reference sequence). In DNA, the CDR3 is TGTGCCTGCACCCGTCGGGACAGTGGTTTAGGAAACACCATATATTTT. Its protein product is CACTRRDSGLGNTIYF.

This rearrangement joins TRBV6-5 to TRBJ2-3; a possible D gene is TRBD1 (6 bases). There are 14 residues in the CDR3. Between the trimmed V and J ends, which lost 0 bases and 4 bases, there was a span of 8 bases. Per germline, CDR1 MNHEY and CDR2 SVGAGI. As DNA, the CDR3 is TGTGCCAGCAGTTACTCGGACAGACCAGATACGCAGTATTTT. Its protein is CASSYSDRPDTQYF.

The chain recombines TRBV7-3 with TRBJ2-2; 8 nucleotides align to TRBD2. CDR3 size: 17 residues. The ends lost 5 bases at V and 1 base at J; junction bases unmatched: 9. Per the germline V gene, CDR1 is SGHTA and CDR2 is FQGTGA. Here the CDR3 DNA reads TGTGCCAGCAGCCAGGGATGGCTAGCGGGGAACACCGGGGAGCTGTTTTTT. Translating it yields CASSQGWLAGNTGELFF. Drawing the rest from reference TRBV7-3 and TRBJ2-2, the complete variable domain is GAGVSQTPSNKVTEKGKYVELRCDPISGHTALYWYRQSLGQGPEFLIYFQGTGAADDSGLPNDRFFAVRPEGSVSTLKIQRTERGDSAVYLCASSQGWLAGNTGELFFGEGSRLTVL.

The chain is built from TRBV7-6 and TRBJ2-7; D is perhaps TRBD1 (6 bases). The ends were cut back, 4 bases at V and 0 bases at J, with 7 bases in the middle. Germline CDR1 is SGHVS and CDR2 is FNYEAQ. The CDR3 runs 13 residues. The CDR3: CASSWTASYEQYF. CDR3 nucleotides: TGTGCCAGCAGCTGGACAGCCTCCTACGAGCAGTACTTC.

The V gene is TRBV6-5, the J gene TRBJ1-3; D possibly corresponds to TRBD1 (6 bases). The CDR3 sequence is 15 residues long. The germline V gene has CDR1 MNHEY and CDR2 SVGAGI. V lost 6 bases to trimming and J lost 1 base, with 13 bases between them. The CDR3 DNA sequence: TGTGCCAGCAGACCCTCAGGGGTATCTGGAAACACCATATATTTT. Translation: CASRPSGVSGNTIYF.

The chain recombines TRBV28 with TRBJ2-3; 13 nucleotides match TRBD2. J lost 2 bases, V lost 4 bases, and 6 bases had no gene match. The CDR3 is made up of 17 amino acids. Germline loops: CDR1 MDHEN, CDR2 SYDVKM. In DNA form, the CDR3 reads TGTGCCAGCAGTTCCCCGGGACTAGCGGGGTTCACAGATACGCAGTATTTT. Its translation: CASSSPGLAGFTDTQYF.

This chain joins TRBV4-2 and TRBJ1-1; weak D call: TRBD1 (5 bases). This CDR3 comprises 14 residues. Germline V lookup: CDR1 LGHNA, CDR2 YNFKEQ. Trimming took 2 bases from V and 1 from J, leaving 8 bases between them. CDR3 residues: CASSQPQGNTEAFF. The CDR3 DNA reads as TGTGCCAGCAGCCAACCCCAGGGGAACACTGAAGCTTTCTTT.

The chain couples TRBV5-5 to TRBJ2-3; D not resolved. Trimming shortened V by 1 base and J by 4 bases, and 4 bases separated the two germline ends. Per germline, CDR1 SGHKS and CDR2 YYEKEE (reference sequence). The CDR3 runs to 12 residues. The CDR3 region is CASSLRADTQYF. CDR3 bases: TGTGCCAGCAGCTTGCGGGCAGATACGCAGTATTTT.

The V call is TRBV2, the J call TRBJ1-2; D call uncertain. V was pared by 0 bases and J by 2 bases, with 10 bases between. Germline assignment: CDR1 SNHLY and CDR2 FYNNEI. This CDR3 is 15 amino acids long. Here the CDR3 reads CASSEASGRNYGYTF. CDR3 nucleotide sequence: TGTGCCAGCAGTGAAGCGAGCGGTAGAAACTATGGCTACACCTTC.

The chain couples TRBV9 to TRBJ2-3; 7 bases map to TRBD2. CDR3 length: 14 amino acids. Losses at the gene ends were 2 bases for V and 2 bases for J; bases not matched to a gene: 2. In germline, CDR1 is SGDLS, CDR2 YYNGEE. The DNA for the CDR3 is TGTGCCAGCAGCGTCCGGGACTACACAGATACGCAGTATTTT. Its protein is CASSVRDYTDTQYF.

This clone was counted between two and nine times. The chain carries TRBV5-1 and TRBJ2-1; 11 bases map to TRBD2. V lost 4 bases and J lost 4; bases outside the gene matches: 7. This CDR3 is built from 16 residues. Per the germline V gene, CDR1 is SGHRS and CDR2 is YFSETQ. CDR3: CASSTRLAGGYNEQFF. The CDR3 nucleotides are TGCGCCAGCAGCACCCGTCTAGCGGGGGGTTACAATGAGCAGTTCTTC.

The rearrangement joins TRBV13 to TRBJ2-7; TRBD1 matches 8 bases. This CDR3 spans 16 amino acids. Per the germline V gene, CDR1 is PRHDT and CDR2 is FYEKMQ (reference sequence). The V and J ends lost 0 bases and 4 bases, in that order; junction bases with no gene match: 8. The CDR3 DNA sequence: TGTGCCAGCAGCTTAGGCACCGGGACAGGAGCATACGAGCAGTACTTC. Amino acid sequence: CASSLGTGTGAYEQYF.

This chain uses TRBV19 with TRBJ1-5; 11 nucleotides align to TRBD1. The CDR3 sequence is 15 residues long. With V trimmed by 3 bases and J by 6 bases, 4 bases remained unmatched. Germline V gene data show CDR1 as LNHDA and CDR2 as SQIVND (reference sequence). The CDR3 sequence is CASSMWTGGGQPQHF. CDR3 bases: TGTGCCAGTAGTATGTGGACAGGGGGCGGTCAGCCCCAGCATTTT.

CDR3 nucleotides: TGCGCCAGCAGCTACAGGGGTGACTATGGCTACACCTTC. This gives the protein CASSYRGDYGYTF. The chain couples TRBV4-3 to TRBJ1-2; 7 nucleotides align to TRBD1. Unmatched junction bases numbered 3, after V lost 5 bases and J lost 3 bases. The CDR3 is 13 amino acids. Germline CDR1 reads LGHNA; CDR2 reads YSLEER.

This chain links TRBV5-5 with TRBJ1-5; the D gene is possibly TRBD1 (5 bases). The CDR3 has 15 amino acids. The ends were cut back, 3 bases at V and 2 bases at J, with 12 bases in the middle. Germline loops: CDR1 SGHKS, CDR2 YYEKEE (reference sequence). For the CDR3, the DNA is TGTGCCAGCAGCTGGTCCCAAGGGGGCAATCAGCCCCAGCATTTT. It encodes CASSWSQGGNQPQHF. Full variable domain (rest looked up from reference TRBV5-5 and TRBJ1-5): DAGVTQSPTHLIKTRGQQVTLRCSPISGHKSVSWYQQVLGQGPQFIFQYYEKEERGRGNFPDRFSARQFPNYSSELNVNALLLGDSALYLCASSWSQGGNQPQHFGDGTRLSIL.

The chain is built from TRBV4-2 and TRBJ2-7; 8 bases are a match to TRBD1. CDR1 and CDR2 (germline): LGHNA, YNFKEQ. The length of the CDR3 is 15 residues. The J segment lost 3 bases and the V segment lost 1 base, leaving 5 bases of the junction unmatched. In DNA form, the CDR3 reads TGTGCCAGCAGCCAAGGACAGGGGAATTTCTACGAGCAGTACTTC. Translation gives CASSQGQGNFYEQYF.

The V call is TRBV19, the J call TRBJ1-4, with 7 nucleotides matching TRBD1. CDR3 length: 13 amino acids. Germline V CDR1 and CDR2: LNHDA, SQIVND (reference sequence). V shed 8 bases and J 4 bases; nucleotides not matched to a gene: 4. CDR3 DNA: TGTGCCAGTGCGGGACAGTTTAATGAAAAACTGTTTTTT. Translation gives CASAGQFNEKLFF.

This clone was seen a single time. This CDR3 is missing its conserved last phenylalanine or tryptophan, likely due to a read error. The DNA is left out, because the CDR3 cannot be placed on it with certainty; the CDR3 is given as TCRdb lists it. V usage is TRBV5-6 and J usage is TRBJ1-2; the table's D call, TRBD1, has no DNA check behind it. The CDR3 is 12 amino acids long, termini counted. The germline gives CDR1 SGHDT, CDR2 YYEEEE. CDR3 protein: CASSLGTGRLWY.

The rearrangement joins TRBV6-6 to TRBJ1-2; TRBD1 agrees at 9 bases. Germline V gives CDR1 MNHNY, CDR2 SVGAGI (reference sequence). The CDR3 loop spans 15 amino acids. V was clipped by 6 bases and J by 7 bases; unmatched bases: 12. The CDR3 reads CASSYPGQGNGGYTF. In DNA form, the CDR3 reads TGTGCCAGCAGCTACCCCGGACAGGGGAACGGTGGCTACACCTTC.

CDR3 DNA: TGTGCCAGCAGTTACGATCGGACAACCTACGAGCAGTACTTC. This translates into CASSYDRTTYEQYF. V usage is TRBV6-6 and J usage is TRBJ2-7; tentative D call: TRBD1 (5 bases). Germline CDR1 is MNHNY and CDR2 is SVGAGI (reference sequence). The CDR3 runs 14 residues. Trimming stripped 2 bases from V and 2 bases from J, with 10 bases between.

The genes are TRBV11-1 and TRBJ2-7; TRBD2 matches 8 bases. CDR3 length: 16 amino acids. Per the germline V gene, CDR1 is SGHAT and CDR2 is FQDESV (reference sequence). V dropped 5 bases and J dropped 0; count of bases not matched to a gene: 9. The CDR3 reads CASSPLSGGSSYEQYF. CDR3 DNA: TGTGCCAGCAGCCCTTTGAGCGGGGGTTCCTCCTACGAGCAGTACTTC.

The CDR3 loop reads CASSLRGIEQYF. As DNA, the CDR3 is TGTGCCAGCAGCTTAAGGGGGATCGAGCAGTACTTC. The chain recombines TRBV7-9 with TRBJ2-7; perhaps TRBD1 as D (6 bases). The germline V gene has CDR1 SEHNR and CDR2 FQNEAQ (reference sequence). Trimming removed 2 bases from V and 6 bases from J, with 8 bases in between. The CDR3 is 12 residues long.

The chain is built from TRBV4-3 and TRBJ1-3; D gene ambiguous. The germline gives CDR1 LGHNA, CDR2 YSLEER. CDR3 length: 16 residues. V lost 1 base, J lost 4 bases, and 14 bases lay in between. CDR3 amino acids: CASSQGLRQAGNTIYF. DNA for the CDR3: TGCGCCAGCAGCCAAGGTCTAAGGCAAGCGGGAAACACCATATATTTT.

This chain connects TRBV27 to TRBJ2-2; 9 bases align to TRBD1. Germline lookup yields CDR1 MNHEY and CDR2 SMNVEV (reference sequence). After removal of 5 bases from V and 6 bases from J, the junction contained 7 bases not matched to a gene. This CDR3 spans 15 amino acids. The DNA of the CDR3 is TGTGCCAGCAGTCCCAACAGGGGGCGCCCCGGGGAGCTGTTTTTT. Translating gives CASSPNRGRPGELFF.

Written as DNA, the CDR3 is TGCGCCAGCAGCCAAGATGTTACGGGGGGCTACAATGAGCAGTTCTTC. Its translation: CASSQDVTGGYNEQFF. This chain joins TRBV4-3 and TRBJ2-1, with 7 positions matching TRBD2. The CDR3 has 16 amino acids. Germline V CDR1 and CDR2: LGHNA, YSLEER. Trimming at V came to 0 bases and at J to 3 bases, leaving 5 bases not matched to a gene.

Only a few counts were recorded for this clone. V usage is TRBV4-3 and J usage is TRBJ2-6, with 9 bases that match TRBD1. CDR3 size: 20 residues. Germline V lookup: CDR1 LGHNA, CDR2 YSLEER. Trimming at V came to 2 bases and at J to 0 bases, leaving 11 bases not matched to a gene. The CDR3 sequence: CASSQQPQGAPRSGANVLTF. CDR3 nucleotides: TGCGCCAGCAGCCAACAACCACAGGGGGCGCCCCGCTCTGGGGCCAACGTCCTGACTTTC.